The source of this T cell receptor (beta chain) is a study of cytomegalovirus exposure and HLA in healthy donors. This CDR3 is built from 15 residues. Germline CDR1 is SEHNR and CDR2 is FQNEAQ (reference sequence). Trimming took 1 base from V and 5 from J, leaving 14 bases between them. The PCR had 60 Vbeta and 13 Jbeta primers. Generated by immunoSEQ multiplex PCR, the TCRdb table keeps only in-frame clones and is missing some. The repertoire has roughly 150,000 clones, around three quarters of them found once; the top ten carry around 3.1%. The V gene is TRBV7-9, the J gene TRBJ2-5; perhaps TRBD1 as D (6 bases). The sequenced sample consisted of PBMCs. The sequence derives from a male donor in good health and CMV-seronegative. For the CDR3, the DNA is TGTGCCAGCAGCTTAGGACCAGGGGCGCGGGAGACCCAGTACTTC. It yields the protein CASSLGPGARETQYF.